The entry that follows covers one T cell receptor beta chain sequence. Its antigen remains unknown. Germline V gene sequence: CDR1 DFQATT, CDR2 SNEGSKA (reference sequence). J gave up 2 bases and V 3 bases, and 6 bases lay outside the gene matches. The length of the CDR3 is 16 residues. Noted time point: newly diagnosed GD, antithyroid drugs for less than 3 months. Extracted RNA from PBMCs served as the source of the TCR library. These data belong to a study of regulatory T cells in long-lasting Graves disease. Points from the study as a whole: Persistent Graves' patients showed less TCR diversity than newly diagnosed ones. TRBV28 was favored in persistent disease, as were TRBJ1-2 and TRBJ2-5.

For TCR beta, libraries came from iRepertoire HTBI primers and Arm-PCR of CDR3 regions. In TCRdb, the multiplex PCR reads were re-called with MiXCR into one record per CDR3 protein. Of 530,000 or so distinct CDR3 sequences listed, roughly 13% are singletons. These data were also reused for a study on T cells in Graves' hyperthyroidism and ophthalmopathy. That study adds: Orbital computed tomography, thyroid ultrasound, serum thyroxine and TRAb, and clinical symptoms together informed the diagnoses. HTBI primers were the set used in a first-round RT-PCR of the TCR CDR3.

The sequence derives from a young man with Graves disease. The sample here was peripheral blood mononuclear cells (PBMCs), taken at new diagnosis, from a patient treated with antithyroid drugs. V usage is TRBV20-1 and J usage is TRBJ2-5, with 13 bases identical to TRBD2. DNA of the CDR3: TGCAGTGCTAGCCCCGGGACTAGCGGGGAACAAGAGACCCAGTACTTC. This gives the protein CSASPGTSGEQETQYF.